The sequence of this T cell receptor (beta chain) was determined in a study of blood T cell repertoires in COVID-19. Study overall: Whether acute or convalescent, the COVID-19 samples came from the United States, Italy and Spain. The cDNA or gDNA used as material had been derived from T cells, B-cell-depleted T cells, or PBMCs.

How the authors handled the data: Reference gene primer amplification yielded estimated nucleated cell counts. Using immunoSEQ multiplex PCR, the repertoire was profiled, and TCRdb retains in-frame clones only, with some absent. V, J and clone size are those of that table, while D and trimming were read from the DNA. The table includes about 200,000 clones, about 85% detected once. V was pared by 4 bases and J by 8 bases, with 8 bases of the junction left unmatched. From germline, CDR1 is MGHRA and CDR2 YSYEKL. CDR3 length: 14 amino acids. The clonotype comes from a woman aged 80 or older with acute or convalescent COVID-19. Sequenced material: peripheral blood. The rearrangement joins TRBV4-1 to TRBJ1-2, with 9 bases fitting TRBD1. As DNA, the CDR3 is TGCGCCAGCAGCCCGGGACAGGGCTCCATCGGCTACACCTTC. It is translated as CASSPGQGSIGYTF.